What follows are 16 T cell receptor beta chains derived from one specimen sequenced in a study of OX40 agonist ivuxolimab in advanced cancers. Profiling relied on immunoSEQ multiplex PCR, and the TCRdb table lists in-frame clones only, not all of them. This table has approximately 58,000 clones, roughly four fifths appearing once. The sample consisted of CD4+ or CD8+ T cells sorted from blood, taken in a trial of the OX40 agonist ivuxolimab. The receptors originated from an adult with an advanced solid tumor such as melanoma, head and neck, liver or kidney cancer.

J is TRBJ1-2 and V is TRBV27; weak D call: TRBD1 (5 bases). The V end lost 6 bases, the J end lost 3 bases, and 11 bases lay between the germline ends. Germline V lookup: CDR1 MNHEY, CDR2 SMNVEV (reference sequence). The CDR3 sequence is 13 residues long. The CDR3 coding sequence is TGTGCCAGCAGCAGGGACCGAGACTATGGCTACACCTTC. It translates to CASSRDRDYGYTF.

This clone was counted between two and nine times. CDR3 nucleotides: TGTGCCAGCAGCGGGAGACAGGGGGAAGGTGAAAAACTGTTTTTT. It encodes CASSGRQGEGEKLFF. The chain recombines TRBV7-2 with TRBJ1-4; 9 bases line up with TRBD1. There are 15 residues in the CDR3. CDR1 is SGHTA, CDR2 FQGNSA, per germline. Trimming removed 5 bases from V and 7 bases from J; junction bases left unmatched: 8.

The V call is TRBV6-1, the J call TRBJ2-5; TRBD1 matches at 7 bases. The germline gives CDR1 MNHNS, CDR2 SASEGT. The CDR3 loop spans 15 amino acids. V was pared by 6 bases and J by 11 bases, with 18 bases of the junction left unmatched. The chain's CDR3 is CASRGWDRGLGEQYF. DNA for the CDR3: TGTGCCAGCAGAGGTTGGGACAGAGGCTTGGGGGAGCAGTACTTC.

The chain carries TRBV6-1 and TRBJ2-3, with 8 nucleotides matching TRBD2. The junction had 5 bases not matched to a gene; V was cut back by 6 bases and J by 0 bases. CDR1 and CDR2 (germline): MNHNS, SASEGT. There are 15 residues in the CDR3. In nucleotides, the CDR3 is TGTGCCAGCAGGGCGGCTAGCGGGAGCACAGATACGCAGTATTTT. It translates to CASRAASGSTDTQYF.

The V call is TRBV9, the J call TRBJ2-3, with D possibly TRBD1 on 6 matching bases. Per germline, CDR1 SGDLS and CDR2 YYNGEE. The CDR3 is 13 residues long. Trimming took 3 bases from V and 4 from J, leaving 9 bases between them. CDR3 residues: CASSGPGADTQYF. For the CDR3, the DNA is TGTGCCAGCAGCGGGCCAGGGGCAGATACGCAGTATTTT.

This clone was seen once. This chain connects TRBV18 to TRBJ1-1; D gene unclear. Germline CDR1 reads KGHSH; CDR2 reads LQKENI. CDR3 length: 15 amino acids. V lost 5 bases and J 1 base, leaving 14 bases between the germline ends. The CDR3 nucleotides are TGTGCCAGCTCATTCTCTGGACGGACGAACACTGAAGCTTTCTTT. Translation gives CASSFSGRTNTEAFF.

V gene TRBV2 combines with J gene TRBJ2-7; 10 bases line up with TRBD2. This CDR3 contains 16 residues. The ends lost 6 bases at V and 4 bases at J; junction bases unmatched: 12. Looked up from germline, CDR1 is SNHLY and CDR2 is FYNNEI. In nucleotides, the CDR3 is TGTGCCAGCAGAGGGACCGGGACTAGCGCCTCTTACGAGCAGTACTTC. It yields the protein CASRGTGTSASYEQYF.

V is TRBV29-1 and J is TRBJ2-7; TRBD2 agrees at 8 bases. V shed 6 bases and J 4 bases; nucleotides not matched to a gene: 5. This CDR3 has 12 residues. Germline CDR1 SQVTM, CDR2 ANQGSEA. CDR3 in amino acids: CSVRTSSYEQYF. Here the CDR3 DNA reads TGCAGCGTACGGACTAGCTCTTACGAGCAGTACTTC.

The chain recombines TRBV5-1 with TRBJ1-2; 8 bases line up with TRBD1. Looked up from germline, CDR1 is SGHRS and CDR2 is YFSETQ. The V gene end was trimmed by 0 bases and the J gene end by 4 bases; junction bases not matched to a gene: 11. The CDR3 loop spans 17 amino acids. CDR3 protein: CASSLDSDRGPRYGYTF. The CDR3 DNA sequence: TGCGCCAGCAGCTTGGATTCAGACAGGGGACCCCGCTATGGCTACACCTTC.

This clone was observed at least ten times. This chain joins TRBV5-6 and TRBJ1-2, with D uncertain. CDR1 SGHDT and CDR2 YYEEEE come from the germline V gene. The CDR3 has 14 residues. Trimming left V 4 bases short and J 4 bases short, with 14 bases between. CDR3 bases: TGTGCCAGCAGCCCCGGACCAAGTCTCTATGGCTACACCTTC. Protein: CASSPGPSLYGYTF.

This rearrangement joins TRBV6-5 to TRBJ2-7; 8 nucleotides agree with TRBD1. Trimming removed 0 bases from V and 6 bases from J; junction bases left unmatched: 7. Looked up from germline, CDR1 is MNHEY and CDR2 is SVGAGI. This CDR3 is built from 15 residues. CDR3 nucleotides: TGTGCCAGCAGTTACTCGGACAGGGCCTGGAGCGAGCAGTACTTC. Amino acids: CASSYSDRAWSEQYF.

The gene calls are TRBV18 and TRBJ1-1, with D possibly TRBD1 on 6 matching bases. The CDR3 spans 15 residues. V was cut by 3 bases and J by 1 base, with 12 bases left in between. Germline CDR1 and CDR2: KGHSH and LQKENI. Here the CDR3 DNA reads TGTGCCAGCTCACCCCCGACAGGCCCGAACACTGAAGCTTTCTTT. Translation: CASSPPTGPNTEAFF.

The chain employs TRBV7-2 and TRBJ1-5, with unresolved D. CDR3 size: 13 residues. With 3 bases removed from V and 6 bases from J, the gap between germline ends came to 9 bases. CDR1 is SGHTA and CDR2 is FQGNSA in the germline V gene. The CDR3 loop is CASSLQAGQPQHF. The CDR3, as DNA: TGTGCCAGCAGCTTGCAGGCGGGTCAGCCCCAGCATTTT.

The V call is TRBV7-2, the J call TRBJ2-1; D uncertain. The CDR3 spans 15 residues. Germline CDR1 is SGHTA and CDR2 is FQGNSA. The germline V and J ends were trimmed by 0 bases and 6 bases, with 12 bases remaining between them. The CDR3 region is CASSLAHFRFNEQFF. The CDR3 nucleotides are TGTGCCAGCAGCTTAGCGCACTTTAGATTCAATGAGCAGTTCTTC.

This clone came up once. The CDR3 sequence: CASSISGSPSTDTQYF. CDR3 bases: TGTGCCAGCAGCATTAGCGGGTCCCCCTCCACAGATACGCAGTATTTT. The chain couples TRBV9 to TRBJ2-3, with 7 positions matching TRBD2. Per the germline V gene, CDR1 is SGDLS and CDR2 is YYNGEE. This CDR3 is built from 16 residues. The V gene end was trimmed by 4 bases and the J gene end by 2 bases; junction bases not matched to a gene: 10.

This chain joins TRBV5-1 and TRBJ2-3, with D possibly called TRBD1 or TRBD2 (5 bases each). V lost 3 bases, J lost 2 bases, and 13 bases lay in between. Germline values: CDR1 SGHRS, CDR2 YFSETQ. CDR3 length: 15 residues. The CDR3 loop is CASSWTGDLTDTQYF. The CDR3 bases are TGCGCCAGCAGCTGGACCGGGGACCTCACAGATACGCAGTATTTT.